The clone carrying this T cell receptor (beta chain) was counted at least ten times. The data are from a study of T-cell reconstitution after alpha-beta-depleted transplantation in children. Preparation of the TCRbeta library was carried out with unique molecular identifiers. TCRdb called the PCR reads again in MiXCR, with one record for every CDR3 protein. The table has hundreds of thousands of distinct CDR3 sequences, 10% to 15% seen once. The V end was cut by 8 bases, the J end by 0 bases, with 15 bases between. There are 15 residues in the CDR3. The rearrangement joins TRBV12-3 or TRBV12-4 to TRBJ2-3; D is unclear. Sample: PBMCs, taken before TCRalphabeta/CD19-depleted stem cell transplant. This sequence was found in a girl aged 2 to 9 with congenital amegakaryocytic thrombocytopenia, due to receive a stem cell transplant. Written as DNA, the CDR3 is TGTGCCAGCGGCCTCGCGGTTACTAGCACAGATACGCAGTATTTT. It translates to CASGLAVTSTDTQYF.